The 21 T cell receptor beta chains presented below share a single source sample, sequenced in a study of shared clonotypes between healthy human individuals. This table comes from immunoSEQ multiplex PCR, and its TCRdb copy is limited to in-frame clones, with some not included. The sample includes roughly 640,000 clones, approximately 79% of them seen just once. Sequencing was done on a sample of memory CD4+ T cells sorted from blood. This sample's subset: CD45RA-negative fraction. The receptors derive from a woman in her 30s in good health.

The chain's CDR3 is CASSPLGGGNTGELFF. The DNA of the CDR3 is TGCGCCAGCAGCCCCTTGGGCGGAGGCAACACCGGGGAGCTGTTTTTT. The chain carries TRBV5-1 and TRBJ2-2; the D gene is possibly TRBD2 (5 bases). Trimming shortened V by 4 bases and J by 2 bases, and 15 bases separated the two germline ends. The germline CDR1 and CDR2 sequences are SGHRS and YFSETQ. The CDR3 covers 16 residues.

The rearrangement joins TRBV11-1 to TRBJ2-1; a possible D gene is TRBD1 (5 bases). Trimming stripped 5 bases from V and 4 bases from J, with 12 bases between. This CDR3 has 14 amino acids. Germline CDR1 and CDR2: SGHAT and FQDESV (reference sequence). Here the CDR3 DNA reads TGTGCCAGCAGCGGCTGGACAAAATACAATGAGCAGTTCTTC. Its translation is CASSGWTKYNEQFF.

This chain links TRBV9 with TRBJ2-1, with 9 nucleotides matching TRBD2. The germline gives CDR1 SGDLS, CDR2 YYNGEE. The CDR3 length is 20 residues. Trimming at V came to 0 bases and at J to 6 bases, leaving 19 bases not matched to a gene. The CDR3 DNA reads TGTGCCAGCAGCGTAGGGAAGACTGTGTCTAGCGGGAACCTACCCAATGAGCAGTTCTTC. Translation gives CASSVGKTVSSGNLPNEQFF.

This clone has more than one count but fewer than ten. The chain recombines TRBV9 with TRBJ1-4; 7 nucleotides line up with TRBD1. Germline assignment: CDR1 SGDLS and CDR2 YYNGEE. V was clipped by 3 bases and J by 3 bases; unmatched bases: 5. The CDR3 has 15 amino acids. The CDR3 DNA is TGTGCCAGCAGCGCCCTGACAGGGTCTAATGAAAAACTGTTTTTT. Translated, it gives CASSALTGSNEKLFF.

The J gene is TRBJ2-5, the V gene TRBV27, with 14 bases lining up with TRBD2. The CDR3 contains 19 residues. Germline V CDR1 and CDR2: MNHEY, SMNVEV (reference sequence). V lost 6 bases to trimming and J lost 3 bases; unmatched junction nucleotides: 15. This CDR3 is CASSFTAQLGLAGEETQYF. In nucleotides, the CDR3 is TGTGCCAGCAGCTTCACAGCCCAATTGGGACTAGCGGGAGAAGAGACCCAGTACTTC.

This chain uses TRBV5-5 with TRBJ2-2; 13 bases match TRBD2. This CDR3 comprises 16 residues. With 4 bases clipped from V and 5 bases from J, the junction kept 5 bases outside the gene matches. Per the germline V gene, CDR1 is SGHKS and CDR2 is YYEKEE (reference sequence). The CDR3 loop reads CASSPPGLAGTGELFF. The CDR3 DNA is TGTGCCAGCAGCCCGCCGGGACTAGCGGGAACCGGGGAGCTGTTTTTT.

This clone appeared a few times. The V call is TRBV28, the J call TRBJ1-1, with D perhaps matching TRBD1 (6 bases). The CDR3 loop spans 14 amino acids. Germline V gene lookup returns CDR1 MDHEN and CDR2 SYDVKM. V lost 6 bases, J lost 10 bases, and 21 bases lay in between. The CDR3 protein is CASSPPGQPRGAFF. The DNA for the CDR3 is TGTGCCAGCAGCCCCCCGGGACAACCTAGAGGAGCTTTCTTT.

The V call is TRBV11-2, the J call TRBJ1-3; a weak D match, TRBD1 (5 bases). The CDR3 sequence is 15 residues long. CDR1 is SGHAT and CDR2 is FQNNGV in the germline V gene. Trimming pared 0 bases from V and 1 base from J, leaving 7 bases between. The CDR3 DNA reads TGTGCCAGCAGCTTAGACGGGGCATCTGGAAACACCATATATTTT. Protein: CASSLDGASGNTIYF. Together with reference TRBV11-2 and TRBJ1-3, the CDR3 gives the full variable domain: EAGVAQSPRYKIIEKRQSVAFWCNPISGHATLYWYQQILGQGPKLLIQFQNNGVVDDSQLPKDRFSAERLKGVDSTLKIQPAKLEDSAVYLCASSLDGASGNTIYFGEGSWLTVV.

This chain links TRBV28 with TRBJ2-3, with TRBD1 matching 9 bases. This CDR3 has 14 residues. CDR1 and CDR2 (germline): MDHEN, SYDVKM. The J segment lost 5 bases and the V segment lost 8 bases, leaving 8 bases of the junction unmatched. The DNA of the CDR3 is TGTGCCAGCGCCGGGACAGGGTCGGGAGATACGCAGTATTTT. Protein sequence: CASAGTGSGDTQYF.

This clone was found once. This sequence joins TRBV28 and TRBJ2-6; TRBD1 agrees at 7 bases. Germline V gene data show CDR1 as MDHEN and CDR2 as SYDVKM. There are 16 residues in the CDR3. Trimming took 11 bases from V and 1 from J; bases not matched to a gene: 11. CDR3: CAARGAGGSGANVLTF. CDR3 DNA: TGTGCCGCAAGAGGGGCAGGGGGTTCTGGGGCCAACGTCCTGACTTTC.

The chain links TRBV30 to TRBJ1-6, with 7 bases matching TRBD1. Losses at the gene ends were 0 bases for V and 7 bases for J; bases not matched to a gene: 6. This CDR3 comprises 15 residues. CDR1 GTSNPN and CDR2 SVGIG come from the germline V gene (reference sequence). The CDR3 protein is CAWSVDRAGNSPLHF. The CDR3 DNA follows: TGTGCCTGGAGTGTAGACAGGGCTGGAAATTCACCCCTCCACTTT.

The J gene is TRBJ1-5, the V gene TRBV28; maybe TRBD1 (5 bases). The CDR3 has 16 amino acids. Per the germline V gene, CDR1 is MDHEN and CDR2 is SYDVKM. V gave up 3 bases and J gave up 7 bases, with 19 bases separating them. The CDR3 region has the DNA TGTGCCAGCAGTTTTGCAGTGATGGAGGGGAGGCAGCCCCAGCATTTT. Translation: CASSFAVMEGRQPQHF.

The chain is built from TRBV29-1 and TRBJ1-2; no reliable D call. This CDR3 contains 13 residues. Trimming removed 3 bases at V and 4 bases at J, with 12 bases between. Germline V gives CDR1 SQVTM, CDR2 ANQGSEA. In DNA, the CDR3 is TGCAGCGTTGAGGGTCGCGGGATCTATGGCTACACCTTC. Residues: CSVEGRGIYGYTF.

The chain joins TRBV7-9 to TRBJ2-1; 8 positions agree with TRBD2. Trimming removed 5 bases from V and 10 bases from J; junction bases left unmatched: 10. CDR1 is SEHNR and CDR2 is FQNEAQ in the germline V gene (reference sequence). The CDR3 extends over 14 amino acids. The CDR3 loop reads CASSLGLARREQFF. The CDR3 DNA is TGTGCCAGCAGCCTCGGACTAGCACGACGCGAGCAGTTCTTC.

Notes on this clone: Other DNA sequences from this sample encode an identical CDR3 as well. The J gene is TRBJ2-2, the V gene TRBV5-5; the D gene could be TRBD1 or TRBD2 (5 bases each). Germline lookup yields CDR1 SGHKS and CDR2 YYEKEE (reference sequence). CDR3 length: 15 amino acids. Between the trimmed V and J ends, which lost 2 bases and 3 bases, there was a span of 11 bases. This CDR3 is CASSFGGRYTGELFF. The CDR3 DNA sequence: TGTGCCAGCAGCTTTGGGGGTCGATACACCGGGGAGCTGTTTTTT.

The CDR3, as DNA: TGCGCCAGCAGCCTGACAGGGGCTAACACTGAAGCTTTCTTT. It is translated as CASSLTGANTEAFF. The chain carries TRBV4-1 and TRBJ1-1; 8 bases align to TRBD1. The CDR3 extends over 14 amino acids. V dropped 4 bases and J dropped 2; count of bases not matched to a gene: 3. The V gene's germline CDR1 is MGHRA and CDR2 YSYEKL.

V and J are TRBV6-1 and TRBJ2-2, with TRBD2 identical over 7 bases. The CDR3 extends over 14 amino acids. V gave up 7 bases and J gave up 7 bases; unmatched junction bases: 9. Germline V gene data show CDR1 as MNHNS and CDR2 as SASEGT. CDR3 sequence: CASTAGVRGGELFF. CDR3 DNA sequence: TGTGCCAGCACCGCGGGAGTAAGGGGCGGGGAGCTGTTTTTT.

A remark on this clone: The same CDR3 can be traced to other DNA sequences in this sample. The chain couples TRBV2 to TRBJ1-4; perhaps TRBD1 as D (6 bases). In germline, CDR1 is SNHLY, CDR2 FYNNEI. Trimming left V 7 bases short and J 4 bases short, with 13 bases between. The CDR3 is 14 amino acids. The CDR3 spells CASIRDRNNEKLFF. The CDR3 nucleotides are TGTGCCAGCATTAGAGACAGGAATAATGAAAAACTGTTTTTT.

The CDR3 coding sequence is TGCAGCGCGAGACAGGATGAAAAACTGTTTTTT. Its protein product is CSARQDEKLFF. J is TRBJ1-4 and V is TRBV29-1; tentatively, D is TRBD1 (6 bases). Trimming removed 7 bases from V and 6 bases from J, with 9 bases in between. The germline CDR1 and CDR2 sequences are SQVTM and ANQGSEA. This CDR3 has 11 amino acids.

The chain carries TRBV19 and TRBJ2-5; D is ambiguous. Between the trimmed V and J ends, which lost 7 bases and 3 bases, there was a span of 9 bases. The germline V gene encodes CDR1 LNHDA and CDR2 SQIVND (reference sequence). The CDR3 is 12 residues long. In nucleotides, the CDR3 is TGTGCCAGTACTGGTACCGAAGAGACCCAGTACTTC. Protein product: CASTGTEETQYF.

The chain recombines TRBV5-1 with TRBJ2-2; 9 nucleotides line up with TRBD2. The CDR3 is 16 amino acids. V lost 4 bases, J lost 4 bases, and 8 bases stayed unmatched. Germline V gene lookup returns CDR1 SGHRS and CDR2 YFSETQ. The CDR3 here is CASSPGASGATGELFF. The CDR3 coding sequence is TGCGCCAGCAGCCCAGGGGCTAGCGGGGCCACCGGGGAGCTGTTTTTT.